The present T cell receptor beta chain was sequenced within a study of CD8+ T cells in alopecia areata. Germline V gene data show CDR1 as SGHTA and CDR2 as FQGNSA. V lost 1 base to trimming and J lost 4 bases, with 11 bases between them. There are 14 residues in the CDR3. A single count supports this clone. Following extraction, RNA underwent reverse transcription to cDNA, which served as the sequencing template. Sequencing was performed with immunoSEQ multiplex PCR; in TCRdb, only in-frame clones are kept and a portion is missing. This table has about 250,000 clones, roughly 69% appearing once. The rearrangement uses TRBV7-2 and TRBJ2-7; D may correspond to TRBD1 or TRBD2 (5 bases each). The sample in question was CD4+ T cells sorted from blood, obtained at week 0. The sequence was obtained from a human donor with alopecia areata. CDR3 nucleotides: TGTGCCAGCAGCTTAGACGGGGCGCTTTACGAGCAGTACTTC. Translated: CASSLDGALYEQYF.